This entry is about one TCR beta chain. This record comes from a study of blood T cell repertoires in COVID-19. Background on the study: The United States, Italy and Spain supplied acute and convalescent COVID-19 samples.

The V gene's germline CDR1 is SNHLY and CDR2 FYNNEI. The CDR3 is made up of 12 amino acids. V was trimmed by 6 bases and J by 5 bases, leaving 11 bases between them. Per the original data handling: Amplification of reference gene primers provided the estimated nucleated cell counts. Sequencing was performed with immunoSEQ multiplex PCR; in TCRdb, only in-frame clones are kept and a portion is missing. V, J and clone size were drawn from that table, and D and trimming were deduced from the DNA. The profile covers 70,000 to 80,000 clones, with more than 80% appearing a single time and 10% to 15% taken by the ten largest.

The TCR sequence derives from a human donor in a cohort sampled during active COVID-19. The rearrangement links TRBV2 to TRBJ2-7; D perhaps matches TRBD1 (5 bases). The sequenced sample consisted of peripheral blood. The CDR3 region is CASRGWGNEQYF. The CDR3 bases are TGTGCCAGCAGAGGGTGGGGCAACGAGCAGTACTTC.